The rows below give T cell receptor beta chains drawn from one sample of a study of OX40 agonist ivuxolimab in advanced cancers. Sequencing used immunoSEQ multiplex PCR; TCRdb keeps in-frame clones, though not all of them. The top ten clones hold around 0.81% of a sample with 100,000 to 150,000 clones, around 90% of them seen once. Sequenced here: CD4+ or CD8+ T cells sorted from blood, sampled in a trial of the OX40 agonist ivuxolimab. The receptor set was obtained from an adult with an advanced solid tumor such as melanoma, head and neck, liver or kidney cancer. CDR3s include the opening cysteine and the closing phenylalanine or tryptophan. D genes are given only for firm matches. Size values are once, few and many counts, or a class for expanded clones, and some rows have none.

abundance | d_gene | j_gene | v_gene | CDR3nt | CDR3aa
- | TRBD1 | TRBJ2-7 | TRBV29-1 | TGCAGCGTCGCTTCGGGACAGCTTTACGAGCAGTACTTC | CSVASGQLYEQYF
many | - | TRBJ2-5 | TRBV6-6 | TGTGCCAGCAGTTACGCCTCTGGACAGTTGGAGACCCAGTACTTC | CASSYASGQLETQYF
- | - | TRBJ1-5 | TRBV18 | TGTGCCAGCTCACCAGGCCCCGTAAGTAGCAATCAGCCCCAGCATTTT | CASSPGPVSSNQPQHF
- | TRBD2 | TRBJ2-7 | TRBV4-3 | TGCGCCAGCAGCCGCGAGCGGGAGGGTACCTACGAGCAGTACTTC | CASSREREGTYEQYF
- | TRBD2 | TRBJ2-3 | TRBV13 | TGTGCCAGCAGCTTGAGACTAGCTTTTAGCACAGATACGCAGTATTTT | CASSLRLAFSTDTQYF
- | TRBD1 | TRBJ2-7 | TRBV7-9 | TGTGCCAGCAGCCCCTCCGGGACAGGGTCACACGAGCAGTACTTC | CASSPSGTGSHEQYF
- | - | TRBJ1-4 | TRBV5-1 | TGCGCCAGCAGCTTGGTAACCGGTAATGAAAAACTGTTTTTT | CASSLVTGNEKLFF
- | - | TRBJ2-7 | TRBV18 | TGTGCCAGCTCACCTCGACAGGATTCAGAGCAGTACTTC | CASSPRQDSEQYF
- | - | TRBJ2-5 | TRBV18 | TGTGCCAGCTCACCTGGCCAAGAGACCCAGTACTTC | CASSPGQETQYF
- | TRBD2 | TRBJ2-1 | TRBV7-9 | TGTGCCAGCAGCTTAGCACGGACTAGCGGGGGTCACAATGAGCAGTTCTTC | CASSLARTSGGHNEQFF
once | TRBD1 | TRBJ2-2 | TRBV25-1 | TGTGCCAGCGGGGGACAGACTATTTACACCGGGGAGCTGTTTTTT | CASGGQTIYTGELFF
- | TRBD1 | TRBJ2-1 | TRBV9 | TGTGCCAGCAGCTTATTGACAGGGGGCTTCAATGAGCAGTTCTTC | CASSLLTGGFNEQFF
- | TRBD1 | TRBJ2-7 | TRBV28 | TGTGCCAGCAGTGCGAGGACAGGGCCACTCTACGAGCAGTACTTC | CASSARTGPLYEQYF
- | - | TRBJ1-1 | TRBV10-1 | TGCGCCAGCAGTGAACGGGGGCTAACTGAAGCTTTCTTT | CASSERGLTEAFF
once | TRBD1 | TRBJ2-3 | TRBV5-6 | TGTGCCAGCAGCTTGCCCGGGACAGGGTCGGGGGATACGCAGTATTTT | CASSLPGTGSGDTQYF
- | - | TRBJ2-7 | TRBV5-1 | TGCGCCAGCAGCTTTTGGGATATCCACGAGCAGTACTTC | CASSFWDIHEQYF
- | - | TRBJ1-2 | TRBV19 | TGTGCCAGTAGCAACCCAGCCCAGTTTTATGGCTACACCTTC | CASSNPAQFYGYTF
- | - | TRBJ2-1 | TRBV27 | TGTGCCAGCAGCCCATCCGGGACGGATGGAATCTATGAGCAGTTCTTC | CASSPSGTDGIYEQFF
- | TRBD2 | TRBJ2-5 | TRBV7-3 | TGTGCCAGCAGCCCCGGGACTAGCGGAGAGACCCAGTACTTC | CASSPGTSGETQYF
- | - | TRBJ2-7 | TRBV4-2 | TGTGCCAGCAGCCAAGATTCGGGGGACAGCGCCTCCTACGAGCAGTACTTC | CASSQDSGDSASYEQYF
- | - | TRBJ2-5 | TRBV10-3 | TGTGCCATCAGTGTGGGACTGAGCGGTGAGGAGACCCAGTACTTC | CAISVGLSGEETQYF
- | TRBD1 | TRBJ1-2 | TRBV5-4 | TGTGCCAGCAGCACCGACAGGGGGTCTTATGGCTACACCTTC | CASSTDRGSYGYTF
- | TRBD1 | TRBJ2-5 | TRBV18 | TGTGCCAGCTCACCGGGACAGAAAGAGACCCAGTACTTC | CASSPGQKETQYF
- | - | TRBJ1-5 | TRBV10-3 | TGTGCCATCAGTGATGGACCCCAGCCCCAGCATTTT | CAISDGPQPQHF
- | TRBD2 | TRBJ2-1 | TRBV18 | TGTGCCAGCTCACCACAGGTTAGCGGGAACCACAATGAGCAGTTCTTC | CASSPQVSGNHNEQFF
- | TRBD2 | TRBJ2-1 | TRBV6-1 | TGTGCCAGCAAGGGACTAGCGGGATACAATGAGCAGTTCTTC | CASKGLAGYNEQFF
- | TRBD2 | TRBJ2-7 | TRBV4-3 | TGCGCCAGCAGCCAAGATGGCGCTAGCGGGTTACACTTC | CASSQDGASGLHF